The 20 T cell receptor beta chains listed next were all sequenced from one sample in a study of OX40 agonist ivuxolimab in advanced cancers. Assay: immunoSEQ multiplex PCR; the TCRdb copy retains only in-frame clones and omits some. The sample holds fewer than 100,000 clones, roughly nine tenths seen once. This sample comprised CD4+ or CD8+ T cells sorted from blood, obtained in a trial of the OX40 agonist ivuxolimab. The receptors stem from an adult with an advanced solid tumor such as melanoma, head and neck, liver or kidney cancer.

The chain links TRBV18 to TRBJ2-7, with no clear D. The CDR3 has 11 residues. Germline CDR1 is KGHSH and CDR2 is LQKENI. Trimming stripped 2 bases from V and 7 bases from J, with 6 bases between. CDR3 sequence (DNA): TGTGCCAGCTCACCAAACCAGGAGCAGTACTTC. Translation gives CASSPNQEQYF. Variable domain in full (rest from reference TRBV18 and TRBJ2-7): NAGVMQNPRHLVRRRGQEARLRCSPMKGHSHVYWYRQLPEEGLKFMVYLQKENIIDESGMPKERFSAEFPKEGPSILRIQQVVRGDSAAYFCASSPNQEQYFGPGTRLTVT.

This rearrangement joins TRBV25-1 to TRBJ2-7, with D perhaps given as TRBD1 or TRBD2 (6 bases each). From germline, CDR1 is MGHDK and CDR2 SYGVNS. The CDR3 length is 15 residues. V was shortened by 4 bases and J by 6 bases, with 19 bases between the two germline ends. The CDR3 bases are TGTGCCAGCAGTGGAAACACAGGGATTAGCGGCGAGCAGTACTTC. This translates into CASSGNTGISGEQYF.

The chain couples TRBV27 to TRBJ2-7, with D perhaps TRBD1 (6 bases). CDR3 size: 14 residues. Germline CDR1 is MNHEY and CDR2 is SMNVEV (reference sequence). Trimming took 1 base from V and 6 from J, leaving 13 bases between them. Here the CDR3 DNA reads TGTGCCAGCAGTTTATGGACAGCCCCGGGCGAGCAGTACTTC. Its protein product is CASSLWTAPGEQYF.

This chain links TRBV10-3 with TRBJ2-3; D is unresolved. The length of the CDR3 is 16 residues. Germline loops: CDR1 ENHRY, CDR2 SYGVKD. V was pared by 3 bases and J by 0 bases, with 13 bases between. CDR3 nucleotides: TGTGCCATCAGTGAATTTGGAATTACTAGCACAGATACGCAGTATTTT. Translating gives CAISEFGITSTDTQYF.

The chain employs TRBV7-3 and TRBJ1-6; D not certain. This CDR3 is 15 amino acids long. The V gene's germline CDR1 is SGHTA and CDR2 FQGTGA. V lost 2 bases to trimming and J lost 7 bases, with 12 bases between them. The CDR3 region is CASSLHPGGNSPLHF. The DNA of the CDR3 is TGTGCCAGCAGCTTACATCCAGGCGGCAATTCACCCCTCCACTTT.

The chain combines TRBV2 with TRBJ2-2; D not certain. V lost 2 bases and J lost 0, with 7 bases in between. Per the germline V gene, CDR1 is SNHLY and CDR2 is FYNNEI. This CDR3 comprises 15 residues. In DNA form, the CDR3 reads TGTGCCAGCAGTGAACCACCTACGAACACCGGGGAGCTGTTTTTT. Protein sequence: CASSEPPTNTGELFF.

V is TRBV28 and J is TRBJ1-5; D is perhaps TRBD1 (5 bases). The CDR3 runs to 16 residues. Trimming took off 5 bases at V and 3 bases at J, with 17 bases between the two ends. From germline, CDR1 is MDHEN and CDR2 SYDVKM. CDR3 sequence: CASSNRDRIYNQPQHF. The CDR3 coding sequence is TGTGCCAGCAGTAACCGGGACCGTATTTACAATCAGCCCCAGCATTTT.

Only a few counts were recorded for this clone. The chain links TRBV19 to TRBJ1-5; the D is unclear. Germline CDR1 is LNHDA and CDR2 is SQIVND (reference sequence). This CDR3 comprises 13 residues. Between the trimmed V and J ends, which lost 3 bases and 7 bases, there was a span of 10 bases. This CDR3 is CASSMDVRQPQHF. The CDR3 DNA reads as TGTGCCAGTAGTATGGACGTACGCCAGCCCCAGCATTTT.

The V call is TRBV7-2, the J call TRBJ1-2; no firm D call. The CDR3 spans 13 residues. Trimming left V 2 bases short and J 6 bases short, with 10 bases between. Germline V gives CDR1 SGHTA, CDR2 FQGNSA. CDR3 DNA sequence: TGTGCCAGCAGCTTAAACCCCTCCGATGGCTACACCTTC. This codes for CASSLNPSDGYTF. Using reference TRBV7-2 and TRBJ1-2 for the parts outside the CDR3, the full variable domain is GAGVSQSPSNKVTEKGKDVELRCDPISGHTALYWYRQSLGQGLEFLIYFQGNSAPDKSGLPSDRFSAERTGGSVSTLTIQRTQQEDSAVYLCASSLNPSDGYTFGSGTRLTVV.

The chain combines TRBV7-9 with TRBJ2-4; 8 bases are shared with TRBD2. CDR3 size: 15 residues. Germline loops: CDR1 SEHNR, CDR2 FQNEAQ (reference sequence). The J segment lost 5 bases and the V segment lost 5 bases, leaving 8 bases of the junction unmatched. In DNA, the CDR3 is TGTGCCAGCAGCCCCCCCGGGGGGGCTCAAAACATTCAGTACTTC. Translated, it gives CASSPPGGAQNIQYF.

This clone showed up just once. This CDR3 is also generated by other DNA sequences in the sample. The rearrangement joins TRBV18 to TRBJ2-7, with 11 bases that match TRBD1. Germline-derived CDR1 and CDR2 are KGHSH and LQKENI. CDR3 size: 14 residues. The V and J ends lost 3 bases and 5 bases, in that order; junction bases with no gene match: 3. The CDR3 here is CASSPGTGGDEQYF. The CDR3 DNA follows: TGTGCCAGCTCACCGGGGACAGGGGGTGACGAGCAGTACTTC. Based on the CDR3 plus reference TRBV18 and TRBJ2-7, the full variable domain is NAGVMQNPRHLVRRRGQEARLRCSPMKGHSHVYWYRQLPEEGLKFMVYLQKENIIDESGMPKERFSAEFPKEGPSILRIQQVVRGDSAAYFCASSPGTGGDEQYFGPGTRLTVT.

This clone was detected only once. In DNA form, the CDR3 reads TGTGCCAGCAGCCCCCCCGCACATGATACGCAGTATTTT. Translating it yields CASSPPAHDTQYF. The V gene is TRBV11-2, the J gene TRBJ2-3; D is undetermined. The CDR3 runs 13 residues. V was trimmed by 5 bases and J by 6 bases, leaving 12 bases between them. The germline CDR1 and CDR2 sequences are SGHAT and FQNNGV.

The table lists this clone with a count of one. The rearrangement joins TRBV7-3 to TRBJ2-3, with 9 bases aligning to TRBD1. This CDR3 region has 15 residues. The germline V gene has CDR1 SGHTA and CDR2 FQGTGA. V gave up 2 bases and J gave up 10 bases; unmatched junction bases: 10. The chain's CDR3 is CASSLGDRELRAQYF. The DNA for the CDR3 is TGTGCCAGCAGCTTAGGGGACAGGGAATTGAGGGCGCAGTATTTT.

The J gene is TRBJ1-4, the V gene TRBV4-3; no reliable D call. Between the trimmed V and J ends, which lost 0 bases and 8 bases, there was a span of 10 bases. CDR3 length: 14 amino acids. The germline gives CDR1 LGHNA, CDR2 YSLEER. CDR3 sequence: CASSQDNVGEKLFF. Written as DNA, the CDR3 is TGCGCCAGCAGCCAAGACAACGTAGGAGAAAAACTGTTTTTT.

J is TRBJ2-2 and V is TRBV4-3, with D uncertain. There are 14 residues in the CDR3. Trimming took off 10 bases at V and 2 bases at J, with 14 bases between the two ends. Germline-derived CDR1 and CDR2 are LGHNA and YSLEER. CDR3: CATLVHSNTGELFF. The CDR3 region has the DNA TGCGCCACCCTGGTCCACAGCAACACCGGGGAGCTGTTTTTT.

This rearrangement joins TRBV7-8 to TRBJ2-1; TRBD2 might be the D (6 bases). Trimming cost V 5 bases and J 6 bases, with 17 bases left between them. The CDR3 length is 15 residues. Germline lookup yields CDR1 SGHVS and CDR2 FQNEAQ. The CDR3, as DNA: TGTGCCAGCAGCCGGGACTCCCCACCTGGCAATGAGCAGTTCTTC. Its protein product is CASSRDSPPGNEQFF.

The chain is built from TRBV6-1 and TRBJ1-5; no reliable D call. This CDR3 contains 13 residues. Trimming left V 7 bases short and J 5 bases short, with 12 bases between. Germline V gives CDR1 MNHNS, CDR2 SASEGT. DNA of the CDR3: TGTGCCAGCACCCAGTCGTGGGATCAGCCCCAGCATTTT. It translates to CASTQSWDQPQHF.

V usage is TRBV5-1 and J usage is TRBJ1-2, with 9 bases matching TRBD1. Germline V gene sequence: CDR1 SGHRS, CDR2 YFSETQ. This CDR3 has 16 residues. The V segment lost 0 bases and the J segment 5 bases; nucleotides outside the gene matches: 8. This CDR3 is CASSLAGDRDPYGYTF. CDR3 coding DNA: TGCGCCAGCAGCTTGGCCGGGGACAGGGACCCTTATGGCTACACCTTC.

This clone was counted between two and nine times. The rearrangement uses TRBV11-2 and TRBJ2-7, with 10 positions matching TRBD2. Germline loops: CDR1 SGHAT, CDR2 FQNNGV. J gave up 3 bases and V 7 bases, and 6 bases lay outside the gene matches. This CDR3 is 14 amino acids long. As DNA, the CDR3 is TGTGCCAGCACGCGGCCTAGCGGGGGCTACGAGCAGTACTTC. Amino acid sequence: CASTRPSGGYEQYF.

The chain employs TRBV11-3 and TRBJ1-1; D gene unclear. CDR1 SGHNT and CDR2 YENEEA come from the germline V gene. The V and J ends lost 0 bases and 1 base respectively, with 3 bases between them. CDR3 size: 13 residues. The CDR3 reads CASSLDGNTEAFF. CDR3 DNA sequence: TGTGCCAGCAGCTTAGATGGGAACACTGAAGCTTTCTTT.